The present TCR beta chain was sequenced within a study of blood T cell repertoires in COVID-19. Study overall: COVID-19 samples, acute and convalescent, were from the United States, Italy and Spain. The cDNA or gDNA used as material had been derived from T cells, B-cell-depleted T cells, or PBMCs.

As originally analysed: Cell counts per sample came from amplifying reference gene primers. The table came from immunoSEQ multiplex PCR; TCRdb's copy has only in-frame clones and leaves some out. D and trimming were read from the DNA, whereas the V and J calls and clone size are those reported in that table. The sample lists approximately 83,000 clones, 88% occurring once. The V and J ends lost 7 bases and 6 bases respectively, with 22 bases between them. The CDR3 extends over 15 amino acids. Germline-derived CDR1 and CDR2 are MDHEN and SYDVKM. The chain employs TRBV28 and TRBJ2-7; D is perhaps TRBD1 (8 bases). The sequence was obtained from a man in his 70s with acute or convalescent COVID-19. Source material: peripheral blood. This chain's CDR3 is CASNGGAGGYSEQYF. In DNA form, the CDR3 reads TGTGCCAGCAATGGGGGGGCAGGGGGCTATAGCGAGCAGTACTTC. Filled out from reference TRBV28 and TRBJ2-7, the complete variable domain reads DVKVTQSSRYLVKRTGEKVFLECVQDMDHENMFWYRQDPGLGLRLIYFSYDVKMKEKGDIPEGYSVSREKKERFSLILESASTNQTSMYLCASNGGAGGYSEQYFGPGTRLTVT.